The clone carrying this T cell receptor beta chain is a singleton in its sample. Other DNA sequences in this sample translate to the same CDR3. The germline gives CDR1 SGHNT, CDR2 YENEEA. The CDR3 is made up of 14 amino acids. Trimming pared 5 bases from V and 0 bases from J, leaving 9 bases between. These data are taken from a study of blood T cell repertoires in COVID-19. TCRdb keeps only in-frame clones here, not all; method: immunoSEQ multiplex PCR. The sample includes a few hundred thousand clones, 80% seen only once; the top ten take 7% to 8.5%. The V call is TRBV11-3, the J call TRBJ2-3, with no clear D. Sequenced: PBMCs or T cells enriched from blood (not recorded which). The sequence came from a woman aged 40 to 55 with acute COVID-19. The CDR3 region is CASSLGRSTDTQYF. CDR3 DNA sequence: TGTGCCAGCAGCCTAGGCAGGAGCACAGATACGCAGTATTTT.